This T cell receptor (beta chain) was retrieved from a study of T-cell memory formation after mild COVID-19. General study findings and limits: For second-wave clones that peaked at day 37, SARS-CoV-2 specificity went unverified. Contracting CD8+ clones were enriched in EMRA, CD4+ mainly in CM and EM.

This clonotype has only a few counts. The antigen is unknown. Germline V gene sequence: CDR1 MNHNY, CDR2 SVGAGI (reference sequence). V was clipped by 4 bases and J by 0 bases, with 9 bases between them. The length of the CDR3 is 15 residues. Each CDR3 protein gets one entry after TCRdb re-called the 5' RACE reads with MiXCR. The data hold fewer than 350,000 distinct CDR3 sequences, with approximately 8% observed a single time. The source material was PBMCs or a T cell subset sorted from them (not recorded which). This sequence was found in a young man who had mild COVID-19 (a few samples of this study predate the infection). Cell type and time point are not known. The V and J genes are TRBV6-6 and TRBJ1-4; D remains ambiguous. The CDR3 sequence is CASSSRGTTNEKLFF. The CDR3 bases are TGTGCCAGCAGTTCCCGGGGTACAACTAATGAAAAACTGTTTTTT.